A single sample gave rise to the 15 T cell receptor beta chains below, sequenced in a study of T cells in tumors after PD-1 blockade. TCRdb's table, derived via immunoSEQ multiplex PCR, lists solely in-frame clones and lacks some. This table holds 11,000 to 15,000 clones, 65% to 70% found once. The material was tumor tissue, obtained after anti-PD-1 treatment. These receptors were taken from a human donor with cutaneous squamous cell carcinoma.

This chain connects TRBV7-6 to TRBJ2-2, with 11 bases that match TRBD2. The J segment lost 5 bases and the V segment lost 4 bases, leaving 9 bases of the junction unmatched. The CDR3 runs to 17 residues. Per the germline V gene, CDR1 is SGHVS and CDR2 is FNYEAQ. The CDR3: CASSSQTSGMGTGELFF. In nucleotides, the CDR3 is TGTGCCAGCAGCTCCCAGACTAGCGGGATGGGGACCGGGGAGCTGTTTTTT.

The CDR3 spells CASSLGRDGTQYF. The CDR3 region has the DNA TGCGCCAGCAGCTTGGGACGGGATGGTACGCAGTATTTT. The chain uses TRBV5-1 and TRBJ2-3, with TRBD2 as a possible D gene (5 bases). CDR3 length: 13 residues. Germline V gene data show CDR1 as SGHRS and CDR2 as YFSETQ. Trimming pared 0 bases from V and 8 bases from J, leaving 10 bases between.

This clone rates as medium-sized. The chain is built from TRBV7-8 and TRBJ2-7, with D possibly matching TRBD1 (6 bases). Per germline, CDR1 SGHVS and CDR2 FQNEAQ. The CDR3 contains 12 residues. Deletions cut 5 bases from V and 6 bases from J, with 11 bases between. CDR3: CASSLTRGEQYF. CDR3 DNA: TGTGCCAGCAGCCTGACCAGGGGCGAGCAGTACTTC.

CDR3 sequence (DNA): TGTGCCAGCAACCTGGCGGGGAAAGGAGAGACCCAGTACTTC. Protein product: CASNLAGKGETQYF. The chain combines TRBV19 with TRBJ2-5, with D tentatively TRBD2 (6 bases). The CDR3 contains 14 residues. Trimming removed 9 bases at V and 4 bases at J, with 18 bases between. Germline CDR1 LNHDA, CDR2 SQIVND (reference sequence).

The chain couples TRBV30 to TRBJ1-3; no clear D gene. Germline V lookup: CDR1 GTSNPN, CDR2 SVGIG (reference sequence). Deletions cut 4 bases from V and 4 bases from J, with 11 bases between. The CDR3 length is 13 residues. The CDR3 sequence: CAWIPGSGNTIYF. CDR3 sequence (DNA): TGTGCCTGGATCCCGGGATCAGGAAACACCATATATTTT.

This rearrangement joins TRBV7-6 to TRBJ2-1, with TRBD2 matching 10 bases. Trimming removed 4 bases from V and 10 bases from J; junction bases left unmatched: 7. Germline loops: CDR1 SGHVS, CDR2 FNYEAQ. This CDR3 has 14 amino acids. The CDR3 nucleotides are TGTGCCAGCAGCTCCCCTAGCGGGGGTAAGGAGCAGTTCTTC. The encoded protein is CASSSPSGGKEQFF.

This clone has more than one count but fewer than ten. The V and J genes are TRBV28 and TRBJ2-5; no firm D call. Germline CDR1 and CDR2: MDHEN and SYDVKM. Trimming removed 2 bases from V and 0 bases from J, with 4 bases in between. This CDR3 has 13 residues. CDR3 loop: CASSLRNQETQYF. In DNA form, the CDR3 reads TGTGCCAGCAGTTTACGAAACCAAGAGACCCAGTACTTC.

The CDR3 nucleotides read TGTGCCAGCAGCCGCCGGGGGGCCCAGTCCTACGAGCAGTACTTC. This translates into CASSRRGAQSYEQYF. The chain recombines TRBV7-2 with TRBJ2-7; TRBD2 is a possible D gene (7 bases). The CDR3 has 15 amino acids. The V end was cut by 5 bases, the J end by 1 base, with 15 bases between. Germline assignment: CDR1 SGHTA and CDR2 FQGNSA.

The J gene is TRBJ2-1, the V gene TRBV4-2; D is unresolved. Germline V gene lookup returns CDR1 LGHNA and CDR2 YNFKEQ. With 4 bases removed from V and 0 bases from J, the gap between germline ends came to 13 bases. The CDR3 extends over 16 amino acids. CDR3 protein: CASSRDAGSSYNEQFF. The CDR3 nucleotides read TGTGCCAGCAGCCGGGATGCTGGTAGCTCCTACAATGAGCAGTTCTTC.

This sequence joins TRBV6-4 and TRBJ2-3; 10 positions match TRBD1. Germline CDR1 MRHNA, CDR2 SNTAGT. The CDR3 is 16 residues long. V trimming: 3 bases; J trimming: 1 base; junction bases outside the gene matches: 4. The CDR3 reads CASSESGQGGTDTQYF. The CDR3 DNA reads TGTGCCAGCAGTGAAAGTGGACAGGGGGGCACAGATACGCAGTATTTT.

The sample holds a few counts of this clone. V usage is TRBV28 and J usage is TRBJ2-1, with TRBD2 as a possible D gene (6 bases). The CDR3 loop spans 15 amino acids. The V end was cut by 7 bases, the J end by 8 bases, with 21 bases between. Germline-derived CDR1 and CDR2 are MDHEN and SYDVKM. The CDR3 protein is CASIKGRRDAHEQFF. CDR3 sequence (DNA): TGTGCCAGCATCAAAGGCCGGCGGGACGCGCATGAGCAGTTCTTC.

This clone was detected only once. The CDR3 sequence is CASSTSGGADTQYF. The CDR3 DNA reads as TGTGCCAGCAGCACTTCCGGGGGGGCAGATACGCAGTATTTT. The J gene is TRBJ2-3, the V gene TRBV11-3; TRBD2 matches at 8 bases. Trimming at V came to 5 bases and at J to 4 bases, leaving 5 bases not matched to a gene. The CDR3 has 14 residues. The germline V gene encodes CDR1 SGHNT and CDR2 YENEEA.

The chain employs TRBV5-5 and TRBJ1-2; 8 bases align to TRBD1. The CDR3 has 15 residues. Trimming took 4 bases from V and 2 from J; bases not matched to a gene: 7. Germline CDR1 and CDR2: SGHKS and YYEKEE (reference sequence). The CDR3 reads CASSTSGGGNYGYTF. The DNA for the CDR3 is TGTGCCAGCAGCACCTCAGGGGGCGGGAACTATGGCTACACCTTC.

This chain links TRBV30 with TRBJ2-3; 11 bases align to TRBD2. Germline CDR1 GTSNPN, CDR2 SVGIG (reference sequence). This CDR3 region has 17 residues. V was clipped by 1 base and J by 1 base; unmatched bases: 7. Written as DNA, the CDR3 is TGTGCCTGGAGTGCGAATAGCGGGGGGGCGGGCACAGATACGCAGTATTTT. Amino acids: CAWSANSGGAGTDTQYF.

This sequence joins TRBV18 and TRBJ1-1, with 7 positions matching TRBD1. This CDR3 contains 14 residues. V lost 6 bases, J lost 1 base, and 5 bases stayed unmatched. CDR1 and CDR2 from the germline V gene are KGHSH and LQKENI. The CDR3 reads CASSRDRANTEAFF. DNA for the CDR3: TGTGCCAGCTCCCGGGACAGAGCGAACACTGAAGCTTTCTTT. Supplemented by reference TRBV18 and TRBJ1-1, the full variable domain reads NAGVMQNPRHLVRRRGQEARLRCSPMKGHSHVYWYRQLPEEGLKFMVYLQKENIIDESGMPKERFSAEFPKEGPSILRIQQVVRGDSAAYFCASSRDRANTEAFFGQGTRLTVV.